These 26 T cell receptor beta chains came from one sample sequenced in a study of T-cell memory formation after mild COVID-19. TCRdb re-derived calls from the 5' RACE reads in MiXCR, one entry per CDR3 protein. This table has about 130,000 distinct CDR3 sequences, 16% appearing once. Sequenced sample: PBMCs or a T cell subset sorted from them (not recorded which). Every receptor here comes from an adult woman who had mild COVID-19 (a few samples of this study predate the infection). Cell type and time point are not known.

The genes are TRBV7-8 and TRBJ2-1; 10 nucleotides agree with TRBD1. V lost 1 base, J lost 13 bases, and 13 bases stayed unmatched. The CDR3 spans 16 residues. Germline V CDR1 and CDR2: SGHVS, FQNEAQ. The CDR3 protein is CASSLGPEDRGIYQFF. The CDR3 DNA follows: TGTGCCAGCAGCTTAGGTCCCGAGGACAGGGGGATCTATCAGTTCTTC.

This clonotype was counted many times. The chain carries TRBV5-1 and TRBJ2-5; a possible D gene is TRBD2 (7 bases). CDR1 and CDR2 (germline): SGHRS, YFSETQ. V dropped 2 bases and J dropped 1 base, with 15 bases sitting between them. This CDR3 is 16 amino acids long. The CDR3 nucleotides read TGCGCCAGCAGCTTCAATGGGGGGGCTCCCCAAGAGACCCAGTACTTC. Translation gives CASSFNGGAPQETQYF. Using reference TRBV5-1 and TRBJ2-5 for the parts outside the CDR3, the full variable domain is KAGVTQTPRYLIKTRGQQVTLSCSPISGHRSVSWYQQTPGQGLQFLFEYFSETQRNKGNFPGRFSGRQFSNSRSEMNVSTLELGDSALYLCASSFNGGAPQETQYFGPGTRLLVL.

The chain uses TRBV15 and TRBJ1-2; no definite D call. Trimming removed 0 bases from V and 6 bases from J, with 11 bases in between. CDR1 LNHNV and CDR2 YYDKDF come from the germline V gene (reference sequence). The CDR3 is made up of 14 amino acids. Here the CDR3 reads CATSRERLGDGYTF. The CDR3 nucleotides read TGTGCCACCAGCAGAGAGAGGCTCGGGGATGGCTACACCTTC.

The CDR3, as DNA: TGCGCCAGCAGCCAAGAGGGGCAGGACTACAATGAGCAGTTCTTC. It yields the protein CASSQEGQDYNEQFF. The rearrangement links TRBV4-3 to TRBJ2-1; D might be TRBD1 (5 bases). The CDR3 length is 15 residues. Trimming stripped 0 bases from V and 3 bases from J, with 9 bases between. Germline V gene data show CDR1 as LGHNA and CDR2 as YSLEER.

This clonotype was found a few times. The CDR3 DNA reads TGTGCCAGCAGCCAAGATACTAGCGGGAGATCGCCCAGCTACGAGCAGTACTTC. Translated: CASSQDTSGRSPSYEQYF. The chain links TRBV14 to TRBJ2-7; 11 bases align to TRBD2. The CDR3 loop spans 18 amino acids. The J segment lost 3 bases and the V segment lost 0 bases, leaving 10 bases of the junction unmatched. Germline V gene lookup returns CDR1 SGHDN and CDR2 FVKESK.

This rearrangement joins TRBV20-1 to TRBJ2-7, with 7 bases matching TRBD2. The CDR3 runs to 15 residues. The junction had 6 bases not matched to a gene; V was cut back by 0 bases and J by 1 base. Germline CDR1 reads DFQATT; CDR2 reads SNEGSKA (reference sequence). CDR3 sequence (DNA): TGCAGTGCTAGAGAAGTCGGGGGGTTGTCCTACGAGCAGTACTTC. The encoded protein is CSAREVGGLSYEQYF.

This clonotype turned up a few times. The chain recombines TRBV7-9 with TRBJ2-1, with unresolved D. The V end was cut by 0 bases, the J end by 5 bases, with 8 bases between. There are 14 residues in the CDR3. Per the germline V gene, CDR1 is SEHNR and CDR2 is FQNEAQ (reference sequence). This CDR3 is CASSLAGSHNEQFF. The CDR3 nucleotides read TGTGCCAGCAGCTTAGCGGGTAGTCACAATGAGCAGTTCTTC.

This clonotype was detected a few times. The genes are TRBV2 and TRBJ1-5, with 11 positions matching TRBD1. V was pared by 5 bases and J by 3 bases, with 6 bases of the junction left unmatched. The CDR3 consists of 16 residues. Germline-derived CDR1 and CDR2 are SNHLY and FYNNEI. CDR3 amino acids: CASSPRTGGNNQPQHF. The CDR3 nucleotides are TGTGCCAGCAGTCCCAGGACAGGGGGCAACAATCAGCCCCAGCATTTT. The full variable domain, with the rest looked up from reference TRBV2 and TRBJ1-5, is EPEVTQTPSHQVTQMGQEVILRCVPISNHLYFYWYRQILGQKVEFLVSFYNNEISEKSEIFDDQFSVERPDGSNFTLKIRSTKLEDSAMYFCASSPRTGGNNQPQHFGDGTRLSIL.

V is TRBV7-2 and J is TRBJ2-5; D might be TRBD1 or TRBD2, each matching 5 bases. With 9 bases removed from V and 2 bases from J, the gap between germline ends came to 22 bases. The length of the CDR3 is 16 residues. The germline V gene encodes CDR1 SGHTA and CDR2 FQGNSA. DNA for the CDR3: TGTGCCAGTGGGACGGCGGACTTCTGGGGGCAAGAGACCCAGTACTTC. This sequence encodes CASGTADFWGQETQYF.

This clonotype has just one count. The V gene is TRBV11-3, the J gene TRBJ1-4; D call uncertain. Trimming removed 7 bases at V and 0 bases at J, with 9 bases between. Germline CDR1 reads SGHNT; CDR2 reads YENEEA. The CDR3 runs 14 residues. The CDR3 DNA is TGTGCCAGCACATGGTTTTCAACTAATGAAAAACTGTTTTTT. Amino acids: CASTWFSTNEKLFF.

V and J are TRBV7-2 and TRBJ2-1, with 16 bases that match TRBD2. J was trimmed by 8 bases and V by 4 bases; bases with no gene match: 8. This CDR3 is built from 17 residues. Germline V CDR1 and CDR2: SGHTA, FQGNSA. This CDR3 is CASSSPGLAGGLYEQFF. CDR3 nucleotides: TGTGCCAGCAGCTCCCCGGGACTAGCGGGGGGGCTCTATGAGCAGTTCTTC.

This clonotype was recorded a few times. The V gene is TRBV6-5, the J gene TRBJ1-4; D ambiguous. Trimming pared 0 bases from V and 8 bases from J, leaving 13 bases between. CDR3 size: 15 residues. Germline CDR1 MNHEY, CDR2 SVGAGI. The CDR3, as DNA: TGTGCCAGCAGTTACTCGAGGACCCGCCCGGAAAAACTGTTTTTT. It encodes CASSYSRTRPEKLFF.

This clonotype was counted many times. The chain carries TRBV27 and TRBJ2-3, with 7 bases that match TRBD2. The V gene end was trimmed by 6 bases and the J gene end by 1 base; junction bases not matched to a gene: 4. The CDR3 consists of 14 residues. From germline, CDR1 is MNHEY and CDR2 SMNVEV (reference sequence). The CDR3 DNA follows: TGTGCCAGCAGATCAGCGGGGCGCACAGATACGCAGTATTTT. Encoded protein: CASRSAGRTDTQYF.

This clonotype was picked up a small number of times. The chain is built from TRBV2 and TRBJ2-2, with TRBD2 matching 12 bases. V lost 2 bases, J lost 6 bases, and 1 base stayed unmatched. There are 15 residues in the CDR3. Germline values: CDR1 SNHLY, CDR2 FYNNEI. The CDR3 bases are TGTGCCAGCAGTGAACTAGCGGGAGGGCCCGGGGAGCTGTTTTTT. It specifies CASSELAGGPGELFF.

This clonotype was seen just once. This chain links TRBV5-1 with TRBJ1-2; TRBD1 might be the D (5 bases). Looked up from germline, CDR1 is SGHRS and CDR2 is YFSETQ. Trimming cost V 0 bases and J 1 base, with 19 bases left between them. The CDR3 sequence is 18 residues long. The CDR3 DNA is TGCGCCAGCAGCTTGGTAGCGGGACTCAATAAGGATAACTATGGCTACACCTTC. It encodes CASSLVAGLNKDNYGYTF.

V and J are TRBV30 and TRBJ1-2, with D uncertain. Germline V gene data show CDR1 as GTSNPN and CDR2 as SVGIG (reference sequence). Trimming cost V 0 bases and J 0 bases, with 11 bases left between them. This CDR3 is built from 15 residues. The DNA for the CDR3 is TGTGCCTGGAGTGTACCAGTGGGGTCTAACTATGGCTACACCTTC. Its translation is CAWSVPVGSNYGYTF.

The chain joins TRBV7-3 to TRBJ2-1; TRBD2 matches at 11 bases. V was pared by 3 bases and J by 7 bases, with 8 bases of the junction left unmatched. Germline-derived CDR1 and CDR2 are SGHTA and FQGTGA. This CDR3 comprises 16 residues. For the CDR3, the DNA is TGTGCCAGCAGCTTCTTAGCGGGGGGGCCAATGAATGAGCAGTTCTTC. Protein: CASSFLAGGPMNEQFF.

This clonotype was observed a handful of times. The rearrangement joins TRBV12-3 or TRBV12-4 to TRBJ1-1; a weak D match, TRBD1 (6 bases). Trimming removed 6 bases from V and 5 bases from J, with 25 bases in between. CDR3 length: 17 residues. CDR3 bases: TGTGCCAGCAGCCCCGGGTGGGGGGCTGGTTCGGGAACTGAAGCTTTCTTT. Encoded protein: CASSPGWGAGSGTEAFF.

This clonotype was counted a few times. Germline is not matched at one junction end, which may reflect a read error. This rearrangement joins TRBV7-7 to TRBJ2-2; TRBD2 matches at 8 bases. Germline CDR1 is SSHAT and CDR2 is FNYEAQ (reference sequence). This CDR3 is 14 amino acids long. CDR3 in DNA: TGTGCTAGCACCCCGGGAGGGCCCACCGGGGAGCTGTTTTTT. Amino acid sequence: CASTPGGPTGELFF.

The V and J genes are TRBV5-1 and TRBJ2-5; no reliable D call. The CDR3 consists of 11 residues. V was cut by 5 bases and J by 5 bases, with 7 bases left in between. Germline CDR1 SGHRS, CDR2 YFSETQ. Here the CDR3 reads CASRLSETQYF. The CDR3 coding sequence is TGCGCCAGCAGGCTTAGTGAGACCCAGTACTTC.

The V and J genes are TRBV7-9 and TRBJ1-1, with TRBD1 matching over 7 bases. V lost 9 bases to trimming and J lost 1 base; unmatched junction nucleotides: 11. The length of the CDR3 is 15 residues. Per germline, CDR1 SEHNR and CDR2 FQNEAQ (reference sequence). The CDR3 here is CASPGTDFSNTEAFF. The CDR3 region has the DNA TGTGCCAGTCCCGGGACAGACTTTTCGAACACTGAAGCTTTCTTT. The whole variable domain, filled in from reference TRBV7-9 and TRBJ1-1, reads DTGVSQNPRHKITKRGQNVTFRCDPISEHNRLYWYRQTLGQGPEFLTYFQNEAQLEKSRLLSDRFSAERPKGSFSTLEIQRTEQGDSAMYLCASPGTDFSNTEAFFGQGTRLTVV.

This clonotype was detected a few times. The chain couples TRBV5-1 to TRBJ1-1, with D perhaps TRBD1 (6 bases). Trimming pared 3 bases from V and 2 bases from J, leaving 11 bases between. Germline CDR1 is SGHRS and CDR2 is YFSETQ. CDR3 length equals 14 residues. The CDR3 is CASSSGGANTEAFF. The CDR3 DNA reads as TGCGCCAGCAGCTCGGGGGGGGCAAACACTGAAGCTTTCTTT.

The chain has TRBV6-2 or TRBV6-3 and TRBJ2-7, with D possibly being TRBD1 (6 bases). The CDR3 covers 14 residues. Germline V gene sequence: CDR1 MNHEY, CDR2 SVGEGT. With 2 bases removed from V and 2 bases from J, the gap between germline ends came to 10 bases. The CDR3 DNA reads TGTGCCAGCAGTTACGTACAGGGCCCCTACGAGCAGTACTTC. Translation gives CASSYVQGPYEQYF.

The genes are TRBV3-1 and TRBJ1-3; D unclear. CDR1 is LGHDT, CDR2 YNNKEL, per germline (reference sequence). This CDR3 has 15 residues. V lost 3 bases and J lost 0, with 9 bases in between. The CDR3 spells CASSHYHGSGNTIYF. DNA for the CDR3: TGTGCCAGCAGCCACTACCACGGCTCTGGAAACACCATATATTTT. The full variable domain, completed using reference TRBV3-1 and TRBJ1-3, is DTAVSQTPKYLVTQMGNDKSIKCEQNLGHDTMYWYKQDSKKFLKIMFSYNNKELIINETVPNRFSPKSPDKAHLNLHINSLELGDSAVYFCASSHYHGSGNTIYFGEGSWLTVV.

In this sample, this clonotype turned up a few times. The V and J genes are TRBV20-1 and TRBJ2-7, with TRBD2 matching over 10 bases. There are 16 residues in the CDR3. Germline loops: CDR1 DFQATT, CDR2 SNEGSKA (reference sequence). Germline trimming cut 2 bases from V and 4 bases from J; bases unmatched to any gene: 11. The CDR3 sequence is CSARPLTSGVLYEQYF. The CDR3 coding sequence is TGCAGTGCTAGACCACTTACTAGCGGGGTTCTTTACGAGCAGTACTTC.

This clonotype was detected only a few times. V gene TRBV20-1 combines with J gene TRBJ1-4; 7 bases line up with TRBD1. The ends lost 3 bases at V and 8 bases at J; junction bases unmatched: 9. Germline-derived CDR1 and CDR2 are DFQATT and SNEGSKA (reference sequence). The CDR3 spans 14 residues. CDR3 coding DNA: TGCAGTGCTAGTAGCAGGGGGAAGTGGGAAAAACTGTTTTTT. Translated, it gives CSASSRGKWEKLFF.